One sample yielded the 12 T cell receptor beta chains listed below, sequenced in a study of blood T cell repertoires in COVID-19. TCRdb keeps only in-frame clones here, not all; method: immunoSEQ multiplex PCR. This table holds 310,000 or so clones, 70% to 90% found once. The specimen sequenced was PBMCs or T cells enriched from blood (not recorded which). Receptors were obtained from a middle-aged woman who had recovered from COVID-19.

The chain is built from TRBV9 and TRBJ2-2, with D maybe TRBD2 (5 bases). Trimming took off 4 bases at V and 5 bases at J, with 15 bases between the two ends. CDR3 size: 15 residues. The germline V gene has CDR1 SGDLS and CDR2 YYNGEE. The CDR3 sequence is CASSPLSEGTGELFF. CDR3 nucleotide sequence: TGTGCCAGCAGCCCCCTTTCAGAGGGAACCGGGGAGCTGTTTTTT.

The V gene is TRBV2, the J gene TRBJ1-5; 9 positions agree with TRBD1. The CDR3 consists of 15 residues. J gave up 4 bases and V 4 bases, and 5 bases lay outside the gene matches. Germline CDR1 reads SNHLY; CDR2 reads FYNNEI. In nucleotides, the CDR3 is TGTGCCAGCAGTGGGGACAGGGCGAATAATCAGCCCCAGCATTTT. Its translation is CASSGDRANNQPQHF.

The chain combines TRBV7-2 with TRBJ2-5, with D perhaps TRBD2 (5 bases). Germline values: CDR1 SGHTA, CDR2 FQGNSA. The CDR3 is made up of 14 amino acids. Trimming took off 4 bases at V and 5 bases at J, with 14 bases between the two ends. As DNA, the CDR3 is TGTGCCAGCAGCTCTAGCTTAGTGGGGGAGACCCAGTACTTC. Amino acids: CASSSSLVGETQYF. Full variable domain (rest looked up from reference TRBV7-2 and TRBJ2-5): GAGVSQSPSNKVTEKGKDVELRCDPISGHTALYWYRQSLGQGLEFLIYFQGNSAPDKSGLPSDRFSAERTGGSVSTLTIQRTQQEDSAVYLCASSSSLVGETQYFGPGTRLLVL.

Points on this clone: In the same sample, other DNA sequences code for this CDR3. The chain couples TRBV5-1 to TRBJ1-3, with TRBD1 matching 9 bases. From germline, CDR1 is SGHRS and CDR2 YFSETQ. Trimming cost V 0 bases and J 3 bases; bases outside gene matches: 1. The CDR3 extends over 15 amino acids. The CDR3 DNA reads as TGCGCCAGCAGCTTGGGGGGACAGGGTGGAAACACCATATATTTT. It yields the protein CASSLGGQGGNTIYF.

The genes are TRBV7-2 and TRBJ2-7; TRBD2 matches at 7 bases. J was trimmed by 2 bases and V by 3 bases; bases with no gene match: 4. CDR3 length: 14 residues. The germline V gene has CDR1 SGHTA and CDR2 FQGNSA. The CDR3 coding sequence is TGTGCCAGCAGCTTTGCGGGGGTTACCTACGAGCAGTACTTC. Its translation is CASSFAGVTYEQYF.

The V gene is TRBV5-1, the J gene TRBJ2-7, with D maybe TRBD2 (5 bases). Germline V gene data show CDR1 as SGHRS and CDR2 as YFSETQ. The CDR3 has 14 amino acids. The V and J ends lost 5 bases and 7 bases respectively, with 19 bases between them. CDR3 residues: CASSSDYSLGEQYF. The CDR3, as DNA: TGCGCCAGCAGTTCAGACTACTCTTTGGGGGAGCAGTACTTC.

The J gene is TRBJ1-2, the V gene TRBV14, with a tentative D call TRBD1 (6 bases). V gave up 1 base and J gave up 1 base, with 7 bases separating them. Germline CDR1 is SGHDN and CDR2 is FVKESK. The CDR3 covers 14 residues. CDR3 DNA: TGTGCCAGCAGCCAAGCACAGGGTAACTATGGCTACACCTTC. This encodes CASSQAQGNYGYTF.

This chain links TRBV2 with TRBJ2-2; tentatively, D is TRBD2 (6 bases). Germline CDR1 and CDR2: SNHLY and FYNNEI. V lost 5 bases and J 0 bases, leaving 7 bases between the germline ends. The CDR3 runs 14 residues. The DNA for the CDR3 is TGTGCCAGCAGTTGGGACTCGAACACCGGGGAGCTGTTTTTT. The encoded protein is CASSWDSNTGELFF.

V is TRBV6-1 and J is TRBJ2-3; weak D call: TRBD2 (5 bases). This CDR3 region has 16 residues. Trimming shortened V by 0 bases and J by 0 bases, and 10 bases separated the two germline ends. Germline V gives CDR1 MNHNS, CDR2 SASEGT. Here the CDR3 reads CASSEAPAASTDTQYF. The CDR3 coding sequence is TGTGCCAGCAGTGAAGCGCCAGCGGCTAGCACAGATACGCAGTATTTT.

This chain connects TRBV19 to TRBJ1-5; 10 positions agree with TRBD1. V lost 3 bases, J lost 1 base, and 12 bases stayed unmatched. This CDR3 has 19 residues. Looked up from germline, CDR1 is LNHDA and CDR2 is SQIVND (reference sequence). The CDR3 DNA is TGTGCCAGTAGTATTGAAGTGACAGGGGGCCGTCAGAGCAATCAGCCCCAGCATTTT. This sequence encodes CASSIEVTGGRQSNQPQHF. The whole variable domain, filled in from reference TRBV19 and TRBJ1-5, reads DGGITQSPKYLFRKEGQNVTLSCEQNLNHDAMYWYRQDPGQGLRLIYYSQIVNDFQKGDIAEGYSVSREKKESFPLTVTSAQKNPTAFYLCASSIEVTGGRQSNQPQHFGDGTRLSIL.

The CDR3 DNA sequence: TGTGCCAGCAGCTCCCCTCGGGGGATCAGGGCCTACGAGCAGTACTTC. It is translated as CASSSPRGIRAYEQYF. This chain joins TRBV11-3 and TRBJ2-7; D might be TRBD2 (6 bases). Trimming removed 4 bases from V and 2 bases from J, with 18 bases in between. The CDR3 length is 16 residues. Germline values: CDR1 SGHNT, CDR2 YENEEA.

V gene TRBV4-1 combines with J gene TRBJ2-1, with TRBD1 identical over 9 bases. The trim removed 1 base at V and 6 bases at J, leaving 7 bases unmatched. The CDR3 extends over 16 amino acids. The germline V gene encodes CDR1 MGHRA and CDR2 YSYEKL. The CDR3: CASSQGPGQGRNEQFF. The CDR3 coding sequence is TGCGCCAGCAGCCAAGGTCCGGGACAGGGACGCAATGAGCAGTTCTTC.